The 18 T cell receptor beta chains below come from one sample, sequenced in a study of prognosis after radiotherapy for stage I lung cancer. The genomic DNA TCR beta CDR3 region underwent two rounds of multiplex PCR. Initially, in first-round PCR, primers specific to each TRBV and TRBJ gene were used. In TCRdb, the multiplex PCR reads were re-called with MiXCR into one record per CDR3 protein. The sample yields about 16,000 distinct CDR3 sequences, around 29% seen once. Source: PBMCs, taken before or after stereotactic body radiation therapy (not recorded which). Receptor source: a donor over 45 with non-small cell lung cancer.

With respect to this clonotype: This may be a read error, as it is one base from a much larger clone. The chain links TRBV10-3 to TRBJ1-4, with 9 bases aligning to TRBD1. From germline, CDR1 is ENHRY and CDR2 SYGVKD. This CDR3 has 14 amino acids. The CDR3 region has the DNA TGTGCCATCAGGGGACAGGGTACTAATGAAAAAATGTTTTTT. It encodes CAIRGQGTNEKMFF.

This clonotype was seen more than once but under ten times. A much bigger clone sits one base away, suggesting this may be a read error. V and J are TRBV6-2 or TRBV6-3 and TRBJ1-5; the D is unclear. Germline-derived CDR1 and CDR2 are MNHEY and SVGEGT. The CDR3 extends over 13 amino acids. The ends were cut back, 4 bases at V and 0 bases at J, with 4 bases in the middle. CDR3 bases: TGTGCCAGCAGTTGCAATAGCAATCAGCCCCAGCATTTT. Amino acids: CASSCNSNQPQHF.

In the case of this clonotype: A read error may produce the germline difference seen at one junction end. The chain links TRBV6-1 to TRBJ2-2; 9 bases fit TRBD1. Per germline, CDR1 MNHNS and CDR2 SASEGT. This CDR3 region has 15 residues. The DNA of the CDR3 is TGTGCCAGCAGCGGGACAGGGAAGGTTGGCGGGGAGCTGTTCTTT. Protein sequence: CASSGTGKVGGELFF.

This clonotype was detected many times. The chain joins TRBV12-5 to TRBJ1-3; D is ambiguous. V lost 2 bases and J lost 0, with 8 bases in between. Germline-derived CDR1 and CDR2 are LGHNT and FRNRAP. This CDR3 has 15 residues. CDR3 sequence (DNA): TGTGCTAGTGGTTTGTTTCCCAACTCTGGAAACACCATATATTTT. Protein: CASGLFPNSGNTIYF.

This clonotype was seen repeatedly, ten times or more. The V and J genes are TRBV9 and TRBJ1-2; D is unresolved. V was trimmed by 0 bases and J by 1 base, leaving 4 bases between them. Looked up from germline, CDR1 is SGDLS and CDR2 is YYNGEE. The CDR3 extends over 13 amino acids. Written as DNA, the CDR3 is TGTGCCAGCAGCGTAGCCAGTAACTATGGCTACACCTTC. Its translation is CASSVASNYGYTF.

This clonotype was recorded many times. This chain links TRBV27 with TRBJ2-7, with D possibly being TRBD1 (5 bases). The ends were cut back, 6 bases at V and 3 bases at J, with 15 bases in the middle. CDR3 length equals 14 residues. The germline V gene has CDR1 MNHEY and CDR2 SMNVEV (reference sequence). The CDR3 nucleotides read TGTGCCAGCAGACCGGGCCCGACAGTCTACGAGCAGTACTTC. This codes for CASRPGPTVYEQYF.

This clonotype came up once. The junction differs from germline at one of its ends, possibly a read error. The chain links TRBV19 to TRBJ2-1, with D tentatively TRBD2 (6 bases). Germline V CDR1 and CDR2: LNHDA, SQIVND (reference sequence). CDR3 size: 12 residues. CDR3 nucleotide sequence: TGTGCCAGTAGCCTGGGGGGAGTTGAGAAGTTCTTC. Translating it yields CASSLGGVEKFF.

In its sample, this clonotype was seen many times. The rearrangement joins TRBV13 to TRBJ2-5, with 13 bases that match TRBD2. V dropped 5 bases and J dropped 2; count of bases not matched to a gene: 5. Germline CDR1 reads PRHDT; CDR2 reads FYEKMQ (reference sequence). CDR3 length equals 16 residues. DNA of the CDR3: TGTGCCAGCAGCCCCCGACTAGCGGGAGGACAAGAGACCCAGTACTTC. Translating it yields CASSPRLAGGQETQYF.

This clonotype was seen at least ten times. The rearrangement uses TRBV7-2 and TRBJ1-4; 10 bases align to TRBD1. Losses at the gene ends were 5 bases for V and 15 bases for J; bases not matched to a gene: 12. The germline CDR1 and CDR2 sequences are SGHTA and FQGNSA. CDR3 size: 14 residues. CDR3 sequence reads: CASSPSTGGFDVFF. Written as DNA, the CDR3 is TGTGCCAGCAGCCCGTCGACAGGGGGCTTCGACGTGTTTTTT. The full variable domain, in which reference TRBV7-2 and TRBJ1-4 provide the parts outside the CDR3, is GAGVSQSPSNKVTEKGKDVELRCDPISGHTALYWYRQSLGQGLEFLIYFQGNSAPDKSGLPSDRFSAERTGGSVSTLTIQRTQQEDSAVYLCASSPSTGGFDVFFGSGTQLSVL.

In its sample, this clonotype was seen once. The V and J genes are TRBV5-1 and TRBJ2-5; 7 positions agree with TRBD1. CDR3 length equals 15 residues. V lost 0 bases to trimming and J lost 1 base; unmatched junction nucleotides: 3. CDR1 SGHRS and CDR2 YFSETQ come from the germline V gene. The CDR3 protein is CASSLATGAQETQYF. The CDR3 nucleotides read TGCGCCAGCAGCTTGGCAACAGGGGCCCAAGAGACCCAGTACTTC.

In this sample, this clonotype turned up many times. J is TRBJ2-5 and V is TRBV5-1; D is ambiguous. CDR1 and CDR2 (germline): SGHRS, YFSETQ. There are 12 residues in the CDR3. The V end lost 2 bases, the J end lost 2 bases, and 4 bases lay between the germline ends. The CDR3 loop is CASSLMQETQYF. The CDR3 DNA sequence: TGCGCCAGCAGCTTAATGCAAGAGACCCAGTACTTC.

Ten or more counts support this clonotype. The CDR3 sequence: CASSQEYRHPYEQYF. CDR3 DNA sequence: TGCGCCAGCAGCCAAGAATACAGACACCCCTACGAGCAGTACTTC. The chain is built from TRBV4-3 and TRBJ2-7; D remains ambiguous. Per germline, CDR1 LGHNA and CDR2 YSLEER. Trimming pared 0 bases from V and 2 bases from J, leaving 11 bases between. The CDR3 length is 15 residues.

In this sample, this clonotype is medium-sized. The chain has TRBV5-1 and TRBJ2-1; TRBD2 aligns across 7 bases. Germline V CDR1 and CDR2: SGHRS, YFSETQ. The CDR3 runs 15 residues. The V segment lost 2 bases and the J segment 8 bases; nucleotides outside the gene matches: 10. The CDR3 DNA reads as TGCGCCAGCAGCTTAGGACTAGGTATTAGCGATGAGCAGTTCTTC. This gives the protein CASSLGLGISDEQFF. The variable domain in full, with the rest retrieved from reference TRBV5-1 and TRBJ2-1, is KAGVTQTPRYLIKTRGQQVTLSCSPISGHRSVSWYQQTPGQGLQFLFEYFSETQRNKGNFPGRFSGRQFSNSRSEMNVSTLELGDSALYLCASSLGLGISDEQFFGPGTRLTVL.

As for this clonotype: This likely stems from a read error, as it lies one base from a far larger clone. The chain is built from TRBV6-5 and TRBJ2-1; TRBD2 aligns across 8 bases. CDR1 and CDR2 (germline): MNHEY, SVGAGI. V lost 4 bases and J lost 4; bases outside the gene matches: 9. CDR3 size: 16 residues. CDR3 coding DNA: TGTGCCAGCAGTTCAAGCGGGAGTACTCATTACAATGAGCAGTTCTTC. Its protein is CASSSSGSTHYNEQFF.

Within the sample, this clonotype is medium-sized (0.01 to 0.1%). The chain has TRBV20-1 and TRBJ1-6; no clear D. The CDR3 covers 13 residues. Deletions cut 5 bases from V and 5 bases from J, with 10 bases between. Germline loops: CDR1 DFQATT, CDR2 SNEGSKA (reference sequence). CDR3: CSARSDDNSPLHF. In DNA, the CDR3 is TGCAGTGCTCGGTCAGACGATAATTCACCCCTCCACTTT.

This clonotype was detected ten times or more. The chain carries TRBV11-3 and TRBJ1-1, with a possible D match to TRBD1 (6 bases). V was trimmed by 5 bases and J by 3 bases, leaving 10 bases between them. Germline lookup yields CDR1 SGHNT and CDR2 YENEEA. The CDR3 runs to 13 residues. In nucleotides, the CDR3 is TGTGCCAGCAGCCCCCACAGGGACACTGAAGCTTTCTTT. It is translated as CASSPHRDTEAFF.

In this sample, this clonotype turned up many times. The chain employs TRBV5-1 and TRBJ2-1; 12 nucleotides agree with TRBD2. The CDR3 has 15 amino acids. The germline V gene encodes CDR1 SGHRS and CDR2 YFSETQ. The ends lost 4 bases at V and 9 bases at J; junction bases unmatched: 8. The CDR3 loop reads CASSISSGRAVEQFF. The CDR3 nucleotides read TGCGCCAGCAGCATATCTAGCGGGAGGGCCGTTGAGCAGTTCTTC.

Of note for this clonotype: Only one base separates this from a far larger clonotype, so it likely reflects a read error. CDR3 sequence: CASSLRTSGILNNEQFF. Here the CDR3 DNA reads TGTGCCAGCAGCCTCCGGACTAGCGGAATCCTCAACAATGAGCAGTTCTTC. The V call is TRBV6-1, the J call TRBJ2-5, with 10 bases that match TRBD2. The end of the DNA aligns better with TRBJ2-1, so the J call may be wrong. Germline V lookup: CDR1 MNHNS, CDR2 SASEGT. The CDR3 consists of 17 residues.